This TCR beta chain was retrieved from a study of blood T cell repertoires in COVID-19 (dated by TCRdb to about 2020). Regarding the study in general: The collaborator samples originated in the United States, Italy and Spain and spanned the acute and convalescent phases of COVID-19. The material from the prospective study consisted of cDNA or gDNA derived from T cells, B-cell-depleted T cells, or PBMCs. The dataset comprised deeply sampled blood TCRbeta repertoires from subjects exposed to, actively infected with, or recovered from COVID-19. The repertoires were made available in a free public database intended to serve as a resource for research on the immune response to SARS-CoV-2. The samples were drawn from two sources: the first 160 participants of the ongoing ImmuneRACE study, and approximately 1,300 subjects contributed by 6 global collaborators. Sample metadata almost always included a de-identified subject ID, COVID-19 status, age in years and sex. HLA class I and class II types, where available, came from metadata supplied by the sample provider rather than from assay-based typing. Beyond this particular receptor, the publication reports: The quantity of clinical and demographic metadata differed by source and by participant and was supplied without curation.

The immunoSEQ Assay, a bias-controlled multiplex PCR, was used to amplify TCRbeta CDR3 regions from genomic DNA. Per the authors' processing: The number of nucleated cells in each sample was estimated from the amplification of reference gene primers within the assay. To quantify the absolute abundance of each unique TCRbeta CDR3 rearrangement, sequence reads were collapsed and filtered. For each sample, productive Simpson clonality was calculated as the square root of Simpson's diversity index over productive rearrangements. TCRdb retrieved this table from immuneACCESS and kept in-frame rearrangements only. Not all clones are present; in checked studies, unresolved V genes account for under half, and no reason is known for the remainder. The V and J calls and the clone size are those of that table, but D and trimming were determined from the DNA. The sample includes under 60,000 clones, with 90% observed a single time. The ten largest clones capture 3% to 3.5% of the sample.

This clone was picked up one time. Its antigen is currently not known. Base qualities are not at hand, and no much larger clone is one base apart. The CDR3 measures 15 amino acids from cysteine to phenylalanine. Only the CDR3 part of the read is kept: 45 bases, read in frame from the first base. V loses 5 bases, J loses 3 bases, and the germline ends lie 16 bases apart. CDR1 and CDR2 were assigned from the germline V gene as SGHVS and FQNEAQ. Whole blood was collected in K2EDTA tubes by collaborating institutions according to the institutions' own protocols. For TCRbeta analysis, collaborators shipped samples as frozen whole blood, isolated PBMCs, or DNA extracted from either of those sample types.

The receptor comes from a human donor in a cohort sampled during active COVID-19. The sample comprised peripheral blood. The rearrangement combines TRBV7-8 with TRBJ1-1; the D region possibly corresponds to TRBD1 (6 bases align). The DNA sequence is given as TGTGCCAGCAGCACCTTCAAGGGGGGGTACACTGAAGCTTTCTTT. This encodes CASSTFKGGYTEAFF. The full variable domain, with segments outside the CDR3 supplied by the reference TRBV7-8 and TRBJ1-1 proteins, appears as GAGVSQSPRYKVAKRGQDVALRCDPISGHVSLFWYQQALGQGPEFLTYFQNEAQLDKSGLPSDRFFAERPEGSVSTLKIQRTQQEDSAVYLCASSTFKGGYTEAFFGQGTRLTVV.